The clone carrying this TCR beta chain was picked up many times. Its matching antigen is unknown. Amplified TCR beta CDR3 regions derived from RNA transcripts. TCR CDR3 underwent first-round RT-PCR with the HTBI primer set. TCRdb fed the multiplex PCR reads into MiXCR, producing one record per CDR3 protein. The repertoire holds almost 600,000 distinct CDR3 sequences, with more than 11% as singletons. This entry belongs to a study of T cells in Graves' hyperthyroidism and ophthalmopathy. Study findings and constraints: Ophthalmopathy prediction by the model preceded onset by a median approximately six months. A 13 V-J signature model discriminated ophthalmopathy versus stable hyperthyroidism.

Patients were aged 18 to 65, had disease duration under 2 months, and had newly diagnosed hyperthyroidism. The sequenced sample consisted of blood. This clonotype originated in a woman in her 30s with Graves' hyperthyroidism that later progressed to Graves' ophthalmopathy.

The CDR3 spells CASSFTGERERYNEQFF. CDR3 DNA: TGTGCCAGCAGCTTTACAGGGGAGCGGGAGCGCTACAATGAGCAGTTCTTC. The chain recombines TRBV7-9 with TRBJ2-1; possibly TRBD2 for D (8 bases). The CDR3 has 17 residues. V lost 3 bases to trimming and J lost 3 bases, with 18 bases between them. The V gene's germline CDR1 is SEHNR and CDR2 FQNEAQ (reference sequence).